This T cell receptor beta chain was sequenced during a study of blood T cell repertoires in COVID-19. Libraries were prepared by immunoSEQ multiplex PCR; TCRdb keeps only in-frame clonotypes and omits some of them. The table has 45,000 to 60,000 clones, around 80% seen once. CDR3 length equals 14 residues. The trim removed 7 bases at V and 4 bases at J, leaving 12 bases unmatched. Germline loops: CDR1 SQVTM, CDR2 ANQGSEA. The sequence came from a woman of 80 years or more with acute or convalescent COVID-19. J is TRBJ1-2 and V is TRBV29-1; 7 bases are shared with TRBD1. Sequencing input: peripheral blood. CDR3 protein: CSAKEYGTVYGYTF. In DNA, the CDR3 is TGCAGCGCTAAGGAGTACGGGACAGTCTATGGCTACACCTTC.